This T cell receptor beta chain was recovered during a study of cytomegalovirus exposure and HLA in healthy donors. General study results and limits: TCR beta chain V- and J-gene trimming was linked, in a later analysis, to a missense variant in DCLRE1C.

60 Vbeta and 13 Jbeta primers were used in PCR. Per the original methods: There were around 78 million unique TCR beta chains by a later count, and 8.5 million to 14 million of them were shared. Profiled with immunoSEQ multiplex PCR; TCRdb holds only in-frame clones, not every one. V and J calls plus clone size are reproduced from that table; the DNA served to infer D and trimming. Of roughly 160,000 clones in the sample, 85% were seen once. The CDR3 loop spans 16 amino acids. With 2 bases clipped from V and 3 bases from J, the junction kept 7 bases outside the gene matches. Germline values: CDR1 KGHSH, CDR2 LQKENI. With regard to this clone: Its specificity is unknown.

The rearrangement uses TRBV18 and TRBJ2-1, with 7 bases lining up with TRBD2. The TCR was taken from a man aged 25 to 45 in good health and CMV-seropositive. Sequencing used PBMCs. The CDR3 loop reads CASSPIGRALYNEQFF. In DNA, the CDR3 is TGTGCCAGCTCACCAATAGGGAGGGCCCTCTACAATGAGCAGTTCTTC.